The clone carrying this T cell receptor beta chain has just a few counts. Its specificity is not known. These data belong to a study of T cells in localized non-small cell lung cancer. Study results and caveats: Uninvolved neighboring lung showed the greatest T cell clonality, exceeding tumor. Patients showing higher blood T cell density tended to see longer overall survival. Among the top 100 tumor clones, a median roughly 57 appeared in adjacent lung. Owing to sequencing of a solitary tumor region, heterogeneity cannot be discounted.

Sequenced by immunoSEQ multiplex PCR; TCRdb stores in-frame clones only, minus some. The profile shows about 3,000 clones, approximately 17% of them singletons. CDR1 MGHRA and CDR2 YSYEKL come from the germline V gene. The junction had 11 bases not matched to a gene; V was cut back by 0 bases and J by 8 bases. The CDR3 sequence is 16 residues long. The source material was lung tumor tissue, sampled before any cancer treatment. The receptor was derived from a man between 40 and 69 years old with stage I squamous cell lung carcinoma. The chain has TRBV4-1 and TRBJ1-2, with 8 positions matching TRBD1. The CDR3 is CASSQDGNQGARGYTF. For the CDR3, the DNA is TGCGCCAGCAGCCAAGATGGGAATCAGGGGGCGCGGGGCTACACCTTC.